These 13 T cell receptor beta chains share one sample of origin, sequenced in a study of OX40 agonist ivuxolimab in advanced cancers. Only in-frame clones appear in the TCRdb table, and some are missing; sequencing was by immunoSEQ multiplex PCR. The sample holds about 7,300 clones, approximately 79% seen once. The sample was CD4+ or CD8+ T cells sorted from blood, taken in a trial of the OX40 agonist ivuxolimab. These receptors all come from an adult with an advanced solid tumor such as melanoma, head and neck, liver or kidney cancer.

The CDR3 region is CASSYTAGIGEKLFF. The CDR3, as DNA: TGTGCCAGCAGTTACACTGCCGGGATCGGGGAAAAACTGTTTTTT. This chain uses TRBV6-5 with TRBJ1-4; D not certain. The germline V gene has CDR1 MNHEY and CDR2 SVGAGI. This CDR3 has 15 amino acids. V dropped 2 bases and J dropped 8 bases, with 15 bases sitting between them.

This chain uses TRBV4-2 with TRBJ2-7, with unresolved D. Trimming left V 0 bases short and J 1 base short, with 13 bases between. Germline V CDR1 and CDR2: LGHNA, YNFKEQ. The CDR3 loop spans 16 amino acids. The CDR3 region is CASSQELVGRSYEQYF. The CDR3 nucleotides read TGTGCCAGCAGCCAAGAGCTAGTGGGTAGGTCCTACGAGCAGTACTTC.

V gene TRBV10-3 combines with J gene TRBJ2-2; 9 nucleotides agree with TRBD1. The length of the CDR3 is 18 residues. Germline CDR1 is ENHRY and CDR2 is SYGVKD. The J segment lost 3 bases and the V segment lost 4 bases, leaving 12 bases of the junction unmatched. The CDR3 DNA reads as TGTGCCATCAGTGGGGGACAGGGTTTTTATTCGGACACCGGGGAGCTGTTTTTT. Translated: CAISGGQGFYSDTGELFF.

The chain employs TRBV10-1 and TRBJ1-1; D unclear. V lost 7 bases, J lost 5 bases, and 8 bases lay in between. CDR3 length: 11 residues. Germline V lookup: CDR1 WNHNN, CDR2 SYGVQD (reference sequence). The CDR3 sequence: CASKNRTEAFF. CDR3 bases: TGCGCCAGCAAAAACAGAACTGAAGCTTTCTTT.

As for this clone: An end of the junction differs from the germline gene, which may be a read error. V is TRBV7-7 and J is TRBJ2-1; 12 bases agree with TRBD2. This CDR3 region has 15 residues. CDR1 and CDR2 from the germline V gene are SSHAT and FNYEAQ (reference sequence). In DNA, the CDR3 is TGCGCCAGCAGCTATCTAGCGGGGGGGAACAATGAGCAGTTCTTC. Its protein product is CASSYLAGGNNEQFF.

A note on this clone: One end of the junction varies from germline; a read error may be responsible. The V call is TRBV9, the J call TRBJ2-1; no firm D call. Per the germline V gene, CDR1 is SGDLS and CDR2 is YYNGEE. The CDR3 loop spans 15 amino acids. The CDR3 spells CANSVGEAEAVEQFF. The CDR3, as DNA: TGTGCCAACAGCGTAGGAGAAGCTGAGGCGGTTGAGCAGTTCTTC.

The rearrangement links TRBV27 to TRBJ2-6; no definite D call. The CDR3 spans 17 residues. V shed 5 bases and J shed 5 bases, with 19 bases lying between them. Germline CDR1 reads MNHEY; CDR2 reads SMNVEV (reference sequence). The CDR3 is CASSHVMLQSRANVLTF. In DNA form, the CDR3 reads TGTGCCAGCAGTCATGTAATGCTACAAAGTCGGGCCAACGTCCTGACTTTC.

This chain joins TRBV5-8 and TRBJ1-1, with D unresolved. CDR1 and CDR2 from the germline V gene are SGHTS and YDEGEE. Trimming took 5 bases from V and 1 from J, leaving 9 bases between them. The CDR3 is 13 residues long. The CDR3 region is CASSLGSNTEAFF. The CDR3 bases are TGTGCCAGCAGTTTAGGATCGAACACTGAAGCTTTCTTT.

CDR3 in amino acids: CASSFTENSPLHF. The CDR3 coding sequence is TGTGCCAGCAGTTTTACGGAAAATTCACCCCTCCACTTT. The chain uses TRBV27 and TRBJ1-6, with D hard to call. V shed 3 bases and J shed 7 bases, with 7 bases lying between them. Per germline, CDR1 MNHEY and CDR2 SMNVEV (reference sequence). The CDR3 sequence is 13 residues long.

The chain links TRBV20-1 to TRBJ2-7; tentatively, D is TRBD1 or TRBD2 (5 bases each). This CDR3 region has 11 residues. CDR1 and CDR2 from the germline V gene are DFQATT and SNEGSKA (reference sequence). V gave up 3 bases and J gave up 4 bases, with 7 bases separating them. The CDR3: CSASEGYEQYF. The DNA of the CDR3 is TGCAGTGCTAGTGAGGGGTACGAGCAGTACTTC.

CDR3 DNA sequence: TGCAGCGTAATCATCTCCTACGAGCAGTACTTC. Translated: CSVIISYEQYF. The gene calls are TRBV29-1 and TRBJ2-7; D is unresolved. The CDR3 is made up of 11 amino acids. Trimming took off 6 bases at V and 0 bases at J, with 6 bases between the two ends. Germline lookup yields CDR1 SQVTM and CDR2 ANQGSEA.

The chain couples TRBV4-1 to TRBJ2-7; D unresolved. V lost 2 bases and J lost 1, with 6 bases in between. This CDR3 has 13 residues. CDR1 is MGHRA, CDR2 YSYEKL, per germline. CDR3: CASSQHDSYEQYF. CDR3 DNA: TGCGCCAGCAGCCAACACGATTCCTACGAGCAGTACTTC.

The chain uses TRBV5-1 and TRBJ2-3; D perhaps matches TRBD2 (5 bases). This CDR3 is 15 amino acids long. Deletions cut 2 bases from V and 6 bases from J, with 16 bases between. The germline CDR1 and CDR2 sequences are SGHRS and YFSETQ. DNA of the CDR3: TGCGCCAGCAGCTTAGTTGGGAGAGCGGTGGATACGCAGTATTTT. Its protein is CASSLVGRAVDTQYF. The whole variable domain, remainder taken from reference TRBV5-1 and TRBJ2-3, is KAGVTQTPRYLIKTRGQQVTLSCSPISGHRSVSWYQQTPGQGLQFLFEYFSETQRNKGNFPGRFSGRQFSNSRSEMNVSTLELGDSALYLCASSLVGRAVDTQYFGPGTRLTVL.